Here is one TCR beta chain with its context. No antigen is known for it. TCR beta cDNA libraries had unique molecular identifiers. Between 1 and 10 million T cells gave rise to hundreds of thousands of cDNA molecules. TCRdb independently ran MiXCR on the PCR reads; one entry per CDR3 protein. The table includes about 540,000 distinct CDR3 sequences, around 34% detected once. This sample is drawn from a study of post-analysis software for immune sequencing data. Germline loops: CDR1 SGDLS, CDR2 YYNGEE. The CDR3 totals 17 residues. V lost 0 bases to trimming and J lost 1 base, with 16 bases between them. General study results and limits: TRBV5-6, TRBV5-1 and TRBV20-1 were among a few TRBV segments more frequent in patients than controls.

Material: blood. The origin of this receptor is a girl younger than 18 with multiple sclerosis. This chain uses TRBV9 with TRBJ1-1, with D maybe TRBD1 (6 bases). The CDR3 bases are TGTGCCAGCAGCGTAGCTCCGGGGGGCGCAGGGAACACTGAAGCTTTCTTT. It specifies CASSVAPGGAGNTEAFF. The full variable domain, rest sourced from reference TRBV9 and TRBJ1-1, is DSGVTQTPKHLITATGQRVTLRCSPRSGDLSVYWYQQSLDQGLQFLIQYYNGEERAKGNILERFSAQQFPDLHSELNLSSLELGDSALYFCASSVAPGGAGNTEAFFGQGTRLTVV.